This TCR beta chain was sequenced during a study of shared clonotypes between healthy human individuals. Generated by immunoSEQ multiplex PCR, the TCRdb table keeps only in-frame clones and is missing some. This sample yields a few million clones, of which more than 80% are seen a single time; 0.35% to 0.5% belongs to the top ten. The receptor was isolated from a man younger than 35 in good health. Some clones in this sample may be carry-over from other donors' samples. Sample: naive CD4+ T cells from PBMCs. Subset indicated: CD45RA+ positively selected.

The CDR3 bases are TGTGCCAGCAGTGACAGGCCTAGCGGGTCGGGTGATACGCAGTATTTT. Protein: CASSDRPSGSGDTQYF. J is TRBJ2-3 and V is TRBV6-4, with 8 bases matching TRBD2. The CDR3 totals 16 residues. V trimming: 2 bases; J trimming: 6 bases; junction bases outside the gene matches: 10. Looked up from germline, CDR1 is MRHNA and CDR2 is SNTAGT.